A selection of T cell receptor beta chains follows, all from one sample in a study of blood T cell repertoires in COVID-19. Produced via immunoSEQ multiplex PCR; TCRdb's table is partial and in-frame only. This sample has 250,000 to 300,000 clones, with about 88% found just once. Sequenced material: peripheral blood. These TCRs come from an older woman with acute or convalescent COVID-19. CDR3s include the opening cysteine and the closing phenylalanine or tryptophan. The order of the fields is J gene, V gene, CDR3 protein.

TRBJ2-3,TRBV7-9,CASSSGTSGHTDTQYF
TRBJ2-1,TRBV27,CASSFPGQGENEQFF
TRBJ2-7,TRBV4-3,CASSQDPGGYEQYF
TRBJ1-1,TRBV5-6,CASSLNEGTEAFF
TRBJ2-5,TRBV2,CASNVAGVETQYF
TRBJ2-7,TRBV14,CASSQESGRTPYEQYF
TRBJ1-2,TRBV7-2,CASSPRTGKLGYGYTF
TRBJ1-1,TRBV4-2,CASSPRQRGDTEAFF
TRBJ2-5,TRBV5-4,CASSLDSGSRETQYF
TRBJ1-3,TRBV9,CASSGGQGAVGNTIYF
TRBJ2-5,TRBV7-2,CASSLPLGGETQYF
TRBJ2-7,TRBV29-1,CSAGDRRSYEQYF
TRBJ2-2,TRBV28,CASSASGTGELFF
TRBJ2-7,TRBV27,CASSFRTSGTGGYEQYF
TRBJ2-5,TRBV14,CASSQASGGQETQYF
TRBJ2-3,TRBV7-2,CASSPLMGTGLDTDTQYF
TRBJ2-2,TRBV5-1,CASSLETGQNTGELFF
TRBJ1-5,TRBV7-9,CASSLVGRPDQQPQHF
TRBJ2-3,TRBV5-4,CASREEAGGPIDTQYF
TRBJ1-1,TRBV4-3,CASSQLAVNTEAFF
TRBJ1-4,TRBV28,CASRVGGSEKLFF